The source of this T cell receptor (beta chain) is a study of T-cell reconstitution after alpha-beta-depleted transplantation in children. Study results and caveats: The study traced high day-60 TCRbeta diversity in some patients to surviving recipient T cells and thymic progenitors. About two months after transplant, alpha-beta T cells reportedly came from several hundred expanded graft clones. T-cell counts and diversity at one year following transplant were attributed mainly to newly produced T cells.

The CDR3 loop spans 14 amino acids. In germline, CDR1 is GTSNPN, CDR2 SVGIG (reference sequence). V dropped 4 bases and J dropped 2; count of bases not matched to a gene: 7. This clonotype has ten or more counts. Its matching antigen is unknown. The library targeted TCRbeta and was prepared with unique molecular identifiers. One entry per CDR3 protein, called by TCRdb with MiXCR from the PCR reads. The sample includes 6,500 to 8,000 distinct CDR3 sequences, around 30% of them seen just once. The chain combines TRBV30 with TRBJ2-7; TRBD2 matches 8 bases. The TCR comes from a boy under three years old who had a stem cell transplant for SCID, so the T cells may come from the graft donor. The sample consisted of peripheral blood, taken 60 days after TCRalphabeta/CD19-depleted stem cell transplant. The CDR3 coding sequence is TGTGCCTGGATGGAGCGGGGGCTAACCTACGAGCAGTACTTC. Protein sequence: CAWMERGLTYEQYF.